The 20 T cell receptor beta chains below all came from one sample that was sequenced in a study of blood T cell repertoires in COVID-19. Only in-frame clones appear in the TCRdb table, and some are missing; sequencing was by immunoSEQ multiplex PCR. The profile covers some 78,000 clones, with about 92% appearing a single time and roughly 1% taken by the ten largest. The sample comprised peripheral blood. The receptors derive from a woman aged 45-65 years in a cohort sampled during active COVID-19.

This chain joins TRBV2 and TRBJ2-1, with 8 bases aligning to TRBD1. J was trimmed by 6 bases and V by 0 bases; bases with no gene match: 4. Germline CDR1 is SNHLY and CDR2 is FYNNEI. The CDR3 sequence is 15 residues long. The CDR3 loop is CASSEATGGRNEQFF. CDR3 nucleotides: TGTGCCAGCAGTGAAGCCACAGGGGGGCGCAATGAGCAGTTCTTC.

J is TRBJ2-2 and V is TRBV7-8; TRBD1 aligns across 7 bases. CDR3 length: 14 amino acids. The V and J ends lost 4 bases and 6 bases, in that order; junction bases with no gene match: 5. Per germline, CDR1 SGHVS and CDR2 FQNEAQ. CDR3 DNA: TGTGCCAGCAGCTATCACAGGGGATCCGGGGAGCTGTTTTTT. It is translated as CASSYHRGSGELFF.

The CDR3 DNA sequence: TGTGCCAGCTCCCGGTTTACAGGGGAATCTGGGGCCAACGTCCTGACTTTC. As protein: CASSRFTGESGANVLTF. The V and J genes are TRBV18 and TRBJ2-6; TRBD1 matches at 7 bases. V gave up 6 bases and J gave up 1 base; unmatched junction bases: 9. CDR1 KGHSH and CDR2 LQKENI come from the germline V gene. CDR3 length: 17 amino acids.

V gene TRBV6-5 combines with J gene TRBJ1-3, with a tentative D call TRBD1 (5 bases). The germline V gene has CDR1 MNHEY and CDR2 SVGAGI. V lost 5 bases and J lost 0, with 11 bases in between. The CDR3 sequence is 15 residues long. The CDR3 is CASSRGLSSGNTIYF. CDR3 nucleotide sequence: TGTGCCAGCAGTAGGGGACTGAGCTCTGGAAACACCATATATTTT.

The chain recombines TRBV5-6 with TRBJ2-7; 7 bases are a match to TRBD1. The CDR3 has 15 amino acids. Per the germline V gene, CDR1 is SGHDT and CDR2 is YYEEEE. V lost 4 bases, J lost 0 bases, and 7 bases stayed unmatched. The CDR3 nucleotides read TGTGCCAGCAGCCACGGACAGGTAAGCTCCTACGAGCAGTACTTC. Its protein is CASSHGQVSSYEQYF.

This clone was seen only once. The rearrangement links TRBV6-5 to TRBJ2-3, with TRBD2 as a possible D gene (5 bases). CDR1 is MNHEY, CDR2 SVGAGI, per germline. Trimming took off 2 bases at V and 5 bases at J, with 8 bases between the two ends. The CDR3 has 13 residues. The CDR3 loop is CASSYDGGDTQYF. In nucleotides, the CDR3 is TGTGCCAGCAGTTACGATGGAGGAGATACGCAGTATTTT.

V and J are TRBV11-2 and TRBJ2-1; 16 positions match TRBD2. The CDR3 extends over 19 amino acids. V shed 5 bases, J shed 0 bases, and the junction held 7 bases outside the gene matches. From germline, CDR1 is SGHAT and CDR2 FQNNGV. The CDR3: CASSEGLAGGISSYNEQFF. The CDR3 coding sequence is TGTGCCAGCAGCGAGGGACTAGCGGGAGGGATAAGCTCCTACAATGAGCAGTTCTTC.

The rearrangement joins TRBV3-1 (or the pseudogene TRBV3-2) to TRBJ1-5, with 11 bases matching TRBD1. The V gene end was trimmed by 4 bases and the J gene end by 7 bases; junction bases not matched to a gene: 9. Germline CDR1 is LGHDT and CDR2 is YNNKEL (reference sequence). The CDR3 loop spans 16 amino acids. The CDR3 loop reads CASSPTGTGGRQPQHF. In DNA form, the CDR3 reads TGTGCCAGCAGCCCTACCGGGACAGGGGGACGGCAGCCCCAGCATTTT.

V is TRBV18 and J is TRBJ2-1; D might be TRBD1 (6 bases). Germline V gene data show CDR1 as KGHSH and CDR2 as LQKENI. The CDR3 has 15 residues. Trimming stripped 3 bases from V and 2 bases from J, with 11 bases between. The CDR3 spells CASSPWTAAYNEQFF. In nucleotides, the CDR3 is TGTGCCAGCTCACCTTGGACAGCCGCCTACAATGAGCAGTTCTTC.

Details on this clone: A read error may account for a junction end that differs from germline. The chain has TRBV7-7 and TRBJ2-1; 8 bases are a match to TRBD2. The CDR3 has 15 amino acids. CDR1 is SSHAT and CDR2 is FNYEAQ in the germline V gene (reference sequence). CDR3 in amino acids: CASSSASGSHNEQFF. CDR3 DNA sequence: TGTGCTAGCAGCTCTGCCAGCGGGAGCCACAATGAGCAGTTCTTC.

This chain connects TRBV5-4 to TRBJ2-3; tentative D call: TRBD1 (6 bases). CDR3 length: 14 amino acids. The V and J ends lost 3 bases and 6 bases respectively, with 14 bases between them. The V gene's germline CDR1 is SGHNT and CDR2 YYREEE (reference sequence). CDR3 sequence reads: CASSWDNPRDTQYF. In DNA, the CDR3 is TGTGCCAGCAGCTGGGACAACCCGCGGGATACGCAGTATTTT.

The chain joins TRBV5-1 to TRBJ2-4; D not resolved. The CDR3 is 14 amino acids. V lost 4 bases and J 7 bases, leaving 15 bases between the germline ends. Germline-derived CDR1 and CDR2 are SGHRS and YFSETQ. CDR3 nucleotide sequence: TGCGCCAGCAGCCCTTATGCGGCTATGAACATTCAGTACTTC. This translates into CASSPYAAMNIQYF.

The chain links TRBV6-5 to TRBJ2-5; TRBD1 is a possible D gene (5 bases). CDR1 is MNHEY and CDR2 is SVGAGI in the germline V gene. The ends were cut back, 6 bases at V and 5 bases at J, with 13 bases in the middle. This CDR3 comprises 13 residues. For the CDR3, the DNA is TGTGCCAGCAGCCAGGGCCGTGGTGAGACCCAGTACTTC. It specifies CASSQGRGETQYF.

The DNA of the CDR3 is TGTGCCAGCAGCCGTCAAATAGCGGGCCACTACGAGCAGTACTTC. Translating gives CASSRQIAGHYEQYF. The rearrangement joins TRBV28 to TRBJ2-7, with 7 bases that match TRBD2. Germline CDR1 reads MDHEN; CDR2 reads SYDVKM. The CDR3 sequence is 15 residues long. After removal of 6 bases from V and 3 bases from J, the junction contained 11 bases not matched to a gene.

The chain joins TRBV28 to TRBJ1-5; D is uncertain. This CDR3 contains 17 residues. Deletions cut 6 bases from V and 0 bases from J, with 18 bases between. The germline gives CDR1 MDHEN, CDR2 SYDVKM. CDR3 region: CASSPPRRLYSNQPQHF. The CDR3 DNA follows: TGTGCCAGCAGCCCCCCTCGGAGACTTTATAGCAATCAGCCCCAGCATTTT. Based on the CDR3 plus reference TRBV28 and TRBJ1-5, the full variable domain is DVKVTQSSRYLVKRTGEKVFLECVQDMDHENMFWYRQDPGLGLRLIYFSYDVKMKEKGDIPEGYSVSREKKERFSLILESASTNQTSMYLCASSPPRRLYSNQPQHFGDGTRLSIL.

The V call is TRBV7-9, the J call TRBJ1-1; D is ambiguous. V dropped 2 bases and J dropped 11 bases, with 15 bases sitting between them. CDR3 length equals 13 residues. Germline V lookup: CDR1 SEHNR, CDR2 FQNEAQ (reference sequence). The CDR3 DNA reads TGTGCCAGCAGCTTATTATCTCTGGAGAGGGCTTTCTTT. Its translation is CASSLLSLERAFF. Supplemented by reference TRBV7-9 and TRBJ1-1, the full variable domain reads DTGVSQNPRHKITKRGQNVTFRCDPISEHNRLYWYRQTLGQGPEFLTYFQNEAQLEKSRLLSDRFSAERPKGSFSTLEIQRTEQGDSAMYLCASSLLSLERAFFGQGTRLTVV.

This chain links TRBV28 with TRBJ2-7, with a possible D match to TRBD2 (6 bases). Between the trimmed V and J ends, which lost 7 bases and 4 bases, there was a span of 14 bases. The CDR3 runs to 13 residues. Per the germline V gene, CDR1 is MDHEN and CDR2 is SYDVKM. CDR3 in DNA: TGTGCCAGCACCCCCGGGACTTCGTACGAGCAGTACTTC. It translates to CASTPGTSYEQYF.

This chain joins TRBV20-1 and TRBJ1-2; tentative D call: TRBD1 (5 bases). The CDR3 consists of 13 residues. Germline assignment: CDR1 DFQATT and CDR2 SNEGSKA (reference sequence). Trimming pared 7 bases from V and 2 bases from J, leaving 14 bases between. CDR3 region: CSDSQGGNYGYTF. The CDR3 DNA sequence: TGCAGTGATAGTCAGGGAGGCAACTATGGCTACACCTTC.

V is TRBV28 and J is TRBJ1-2, with 7 nucleotides matching TRBD1. CDR1 is MDHEN and CDR2 is SYDVKM in the germline V gene. There are 15 residues in the CDR3. Unmatched junction bases numbered 7, after V lost 2 bases and J lost 4 bases. The CDR3, as DNA: TGTGCCAGCAGTTTAATGAGGGGGCCCACCTATGGCTACACCTTC. It encodes CASSLMRGPTYGYTF.

The CDR3 reads CASSPGVSAQYF. DNA for the CDR3: TGTGCCAGCTCTCCCGGGGTATCAGCGCAGTATTTT. The V call is TRBV2, the J call TRBJ2-3; weak D call: TRBD2 (5 bases). The germline V and J ends were trimmed by 8 bases and 10 bases, with 16 bases remaining between them. CDR1 is SNHLY and CDR2 is FYNNEI in the germline V gene. The CDR3 has 12 amino acids.